The next 21 T cell receptor beta chains were all read from a single sample in a study of T cells in narcolepsy. Profiled with immunoSEQ multiplex PCR; TCRdb holds only in-frame clones, not every one. The sample gives about 15,000 clones, roughly 87% of which show up once; over 30% is in the top ten. The material sequenced was memory (CD45RA-) CD4+ T cells from blood. Receptor source: a human donor in good health.

The chain uses TRBV28 and TRBJ1-1, with unresolved D. Germline CDR1 MDHEN, CDR2 SYDVKM. The length of the CDR3 is 13 residues. V lost 6 bases and J lost 9, with 17 bases in between. Here the CDR3 DNA reads TGTGCCAGCAGAATGCGTGGTGAGGGAAAAGCTTTCTTT. Residues: CASRMRGEGKAFF. The whole variable domain, filled in from reference TRBV28 and TRBJ1-1, reads DVKVTQSSRYLVKRTGEKVFLECVQDMDHENMFWYRQDPGLGLRLIYFSYDVKMKEKGDIPEGYSVSREKKERFSLILESASTNQTSMYLCASRMRGEGKAFFGQGTRLTVV.

The V and J genes are TRBV18 and TRBJ2-7, with D possibly TRBD1 on 6 matching bases. Deletions cut 8 bases from V and 6 bases from J, with 17 bases between. Germline V lookup: CDR1 KGHSH, CDR2 LQKENI. CDR3 length: 13 residues. CDR3 sequence reads: CASVTGTRGEQYF. In DNA form, the CDR3 reads TGTGCCAGCGTGACCGGGACAAGGGGCGAGCAGTACTTC.

This clone was seen once. The chain links TRBV12-5 to TRBJ2-5; 13 bases fit TRBD2. The CDR3 length is 18 residues. Germline V gene sequence: CDR1 LGHNT, CDR2 FRNRAP. V lost 0 bases and J lost 6; bases outside the gene matches: 10. The CDR3 DNA reads TGTGCTAGTGGTTTGGTACCCGACGGGACTAGCGGGGCGAAGACCCAGTACTTC. The encoded protein is CASGLVPDGTSGAKTQYF.

The chain uses TRBV6-5 and TRBJ1-5; 8 nucleotides align to TRBD1. Germline CDR1 MNHEY, CDR2 SVGAGI. V trimming: 5 bases; J trimming: 4 bases; junction bases outside the gene matches: 7. This CDR3 contains 15 residues. The DNA of the CDR3 is TGTGCCAGCAGTGGATACCGGGACAGGAATCAGCCCCAGCATTTT. Its translation is CASSGYRDRNQPQHF.

In its sample, this clone is medium-sized. The chain joins TRBV5-4 to TRBJ1-1; maybe TRBD1 (5 bases). The CDR3 sequence is 13 residues long. The V gene's germline CDR1 is SGHNT and CDR2 YYREEE (reference sequence). The V end was cut by 4 bases, the J end by 0 bases, with 7 bases between. The DNA for the CDR3 is TGTGCCAGCAGCAAGGGGATGAACACTGAAGCTTTCTTT. This encodes CASSKGMNTEAFF. Full variable domain (rest looked up from reference TRBV5-4 and TRBJ1-1): ETGVTQSPTHLIKTRGQQVTLRCSSQSGHNTVSWYQQALGQGPQFIFQYYREEENGRGNFPPRFSGLQFPNYSSELNVNALELDDSALYLCASSKGMNTEAFFGQGTRLTVV.

This CDR3 is CASTSQSGNTEAFF. CDR3 sequence (DNA): TGTGCCAGCACCTCACAATCGGGGAACACTGAAGCTTTCTTT. The chain joins TRBV7-2 to TRBJ1-1; no clear D gene. Germline lookup yields CDR1 SGHTA and CDR2 FQGNSA. V was pared by 7 bases and J by 1 base, with 13 bases between. The CDR3 sequence is 14 residues long.

The chain carries TRBV5-6 and TRBJ1-1; no clear D gene. The CDR3 consists of 13 residues. Germline CDR1 is SGHDT and CDR2 is YYEEEE. Trimming took off 8 bases at V and 3 bases at J, with 14 bases between the two ends. CDR3 sequence reads: CASRRGRDTEAFF. DNA for the CDR3: TGTGCCAGTCGCCGGGGTCGGGACACTGAAGCTTTCTTT.

V usage is TRBV6-1 and J usage is TRBJ2-7; D call uncertain. The germline V and J ends were trimmed by 5 bases and 6 bases, with 17 bases remaining between them. Looked up from germline, CDR1 is MNHNS and CDR2 is SASEGT. The CDR3 has 14 residues. The CDR3 protein is CASSRLGSSGEQYF. Here the CDR3 DNA reads TGTGCCAGCAGTAGACTGGGGTCCTCGGGCGAGCAGTACTTC.

V and J are TRBV5-1 and TRBJ1-4; D might be TRBD1 (6 bases). The germline gives CDR1 SGHRS, CDR2 YFSETQ. The CDR3 is 14 residues long. Trimming cost V 1 base and J 8 bases, with 12 bases left between them. CDR3 sequence (DNA): TGCGCCAGCAGCTTGTCGGGGGGCCAGGAAAAACTGTTTTTT. It yields the protein CASSLSGGQEKLFF.

The chain is built from TRBV6-5 and TRBJ1-3; D is undetermined. V dropped 8 bases and J dropped 0 bases, with 8 bases sitting between them. Per the germline V gene, CDR1 is MNHEY and CDR2 is SVGAGI. There are 13 residues in the CDR3. The CDR3 DNA is TGTGCCAGCGGCCGGTTCTCTGGAAACACCATATATTTT. It specifies CASGRFSGNTIYF.

This rearrangement joins TRBV10-2 to TRBJ2-5, with TRBD2 identical over 8 bases. Germline V gene data show CDR1 as WSHSY and CDR2 as SAAADI. Unmatched junction bases numbered 7, after V lost 1 base and J lost 3 bases. This CDR3 is 16 amino acids long. The CDR3 nucleotides read TGCGCCAGCAGTGAGTGGAGGGGACTAGGGAAAGAGACCCAGTACTTC. Its translation is CASSEWRGLGKETQYF.

The V and J genes are TRBV6-1 and TRBJ1-6; perhaps TRBD1 as D (6 bases). There are 15 residues in the CDR3. V dropped 6 bases and J dropped 7 bases, with 16 bases sitting between them. Per germline, CDR1 MNHNS and CDR2 SASEGT. For the CDR3, the DNA is TGTGCCAGCAGATCCGGGGGACAACAAAATTCACCCCTCCACTTT. Translation gives CASRSGGQQNSPLHF.

There are a few counts of this clone. V is TRBV19 and J is TRBJ1-4; weak D call: TRBD1 (5 bases). Trimming pared 3 bases from V and 7 bases from J, leaving 15 bases between. The length of the CDR3 is 15 residues. Germline assignment: CDR1 LNHDA and CDR2 SQIVND (reference sequence). CDR3 sequence: CASSMAGLGGEKLFF. CDR3 in DNA: TGTGCCAGTAGTATGGCAGGACTCGGGGGTGAAAAACTGTTTTTT.

V and J are TRBV11-3 and TRBJ2-2, with 8 bases identical to TRBD2. The CDR3 sequence is 16 residues long. J was trimmed by 5 bases and V by 4 bases; bases with no gene match: 9. Germline V gene data show CDR1 as SGHNT and CDR2 as YENEEA. CDR3 coding DNA: TGTGCCAGCAGCTCCCGGCTAGCGGGCGCAACCGGGGAGCTGTTTTTT. This sequence encodes CASSSRLAGATGELFF. The full variable domain, completed using reference TRBV11-3 and TRBJ2-2, is EAGVVQSPRYKIIEKKQPVAFWCNPISGHNTLYWYLQNLGQGPELLIRYENEEAVDDSQLPKDRFSAERLKGVDSTLKIQPAELGDSAVYLCASSSRLAGATGELFFGEGSRLTVL.

This clone has more than one count but fewer than ten. A junction boundary mismatches the germline segment, possibly from a read error. The chain uses TRBV7-9 and TRBJ1-2; possible D gene TRBD1, 5 bases. Germline V CDR1 and CDR2: SEHNR, FQNEAQ (reference sequence). This CDR3 spans 12 amino acids. The CDR3 bases are TGTGCCAGCAGCTTAGAGGAGCAGGGTCGGGCCTTC. This codes for CASSLEEQGRAF.

As to this clone: One junction end disagrees with the germline gene, perhaps due to a read error. V usage is TRBV5-1 and J usage is TRBJ2-7, with 7 bases that match TRBD2. In germline, CDR1 is SGHRS, CDR2 YFSETQ. The length of the CDR3 is 15 residues. CDR3: CASSSLQGLPPLNVF. The CDR3 DNA is TGCGCCAGCAGCTCCCTCCAGGGACTACCTCCGTTAAATGTCTTC.

The chain recombines TRBV18 with TRBJ1-6, with a weak D call TRBD1 (5 bases). The length of the CDR3 is 16 residues. Trimming shortened V by 1 base and J by 4 bases, and 11 bases separated the two germline ends. Germline loops: CDR1 KGHSH, CDR2 LQKENI. CDR3 sequence reads: CASSPQGLPYNSPLHF. Written as DNA, the CDR3 is TGTGCCAGCTCACCACAGGGGCTCCCGTATAATTCACCCCTCCACTTT. The variable domain in full, with the rest retrieved from reference TRBV18 and TRBJ1-6, is NAGVMQNPRHLVRRRGQEARLRCSPMKGHSHVYWYRQLPEEGLKFMVYLQKENIIDESGMPKERFSAEFPKEGPSILRIQQVVRGDSAAYFCASSPQGLPYNSPLHFGNGTRLTVT.

This clone was detected only once. The CDR3 region has the DNA TGTGCCAGCAGCCAAAGTTGGGCGGGGGTTTTCGAGACCCAGTACTTC. It encodes CASSQSWAGVFETQYF. This chain joins TRBV5-4 and TRBJ2-5; 7 bases map to TRBD2. The length of the CDR3 is 16 residues. The germline CDR1 and CDR2 sequences are SGHNT and YYREEE (reference sequence). The V and J ends lost 4 bases and 5 bases, in that order; junction bases with no gene match: 14.

V is TRBV10-1 and J is TRBJ2-3; D remains ambiguous. Germline V gives CDR1 WNHNN, CDR2 SYGVQD (reference sequence). This CDR3 has 14 amino acids. V lost 7 bases and J lost 0, with 11 bases in between. CDR3 bases: TGCGCCAGCAACCGACCCTTTAGCACAGATACGCAGTATTTT. This translates into CASNRPFSTDTQYF.

The CDR3 DNA reads as TGTGCCAGCAGCTTAGCGTCAGGGAGAGGGACTGAAGCTTTCTTT. Translation gives CASSLASGRGTEAFF. This chain links TRBV7-9 with TRBJ1-1; D might be TRBD1 (5 bases). The CDR3 spans 15 residues. The germline V gene encodes CDR1 SEHNR and CDR2 FQNEAQ (reference sequence). V lost 0 bases and J lost 5, with 13 bases in between.

The table lists this clone with a count of one. The V gene is TRBV7-8, the J gene TRBJ1-4; the match to TRBD1 covers 10 bases. Germline CDR1 SGHVS, CDR2 FQNEAQ. Trimming cost V 5 bases and J 6 bases; bases outside gene matches: 12. The CDR3 runs 17 residues. In DNA, the CDR3 is TGTGCCAGCAGCGCGCTCGGGACAGGGGCGCAGTATGAAAAACTGTTTTTT. Translating it yields CASSALGTGAQYEKLFF.